A single sample is the source of the 7 T cell receptor beta chains below, sequenced in a study of shared clonotypes between healthy human individuals. Sequenced by immunoSEQ multiplex PCR; TCRdb stores in-frame clones only, minus some. Among 330,000 or so clones, less than 75% were seen once, and the ten largest hold more than 9%. Sequencing used memory CD4+ T cells sorted from blood. Noted subset: CD45RA-negative fraction. Source of these receptors: a man aged 25-40 years in good health.

The chain employs TRBV6-4 and TRBJ2-1; 11 nucleotides line up with TRBD2. Germline lookup yields CDR1 MRHNA and CDR2 SNTAGT. The J segment lost 6 bases and the V segment lost 4 bases, leaving 5 bases of the junction unmatched. The CDR3 runs to 15 residues. This chain's CDR3 is CASSGSGRAGNEQFF. CDR3 coding DNA: TGTGCCAGCAGTGGTAGCGGGAGGGCCGGCAATGAGCAGTTCTTC.

This clone occurred once. The J gene is TRBJ1-1, the V gene TRBV9; TRBD1 might be the D (5 bases). The germline V and J ends were trimmed by 0 bases and 8 bases, with 17 bases remaining between them. This CDR3 has 15 residues. The germline V gene encodes CDR1 SGDLS and CDR2 YYNGEE. The CDR3 spells CASSVGPAGTVEAFF. The CDR3 DNA reads TGTGCCAGCAGCGTAGGCCCCGCAGGGACCGTAGAAGCTTTCTTT.

The J gene is TRBJ2-5, the V gene TRBV6-5; 7 nucleotides align to TRBD2. With V trimmed by 8 bases and J by 5 bases, 8 bases remained unmatched. Germline V gene lookup returns CDR1 MNHEY and CDR2 SVGAGI. This CDR3 is 13 amino acids long. CDR3 residues: CASVGGSGETQYF. For the CDR3, the DNA is TGTGCCAGCGTTGGCGGGAGTGGGGAGACCCAGTACTTC.

The V call is TRBV29-1, the J call TRBJ1-1; no clear D. The V and J ends lost 0 bases and 6 bases respectively, with 11 bases between them. Germline V CDR1 and CDR2: SQVTM, ANQGSEA. The CDR3 has 13 residues. The chain's CDR3 is CSVEEPGLAEAFF. The CDR3 bases are TGCAGCGTTGAAGAACCTGGGTTAGCTGAAGCTTTCTTT.

The rearrangement joins TRBV7-2 to TRBJ1-2; no clear D. CDR3 length: 13 amino acids. V was cut by 3 bases and J by 7 bases, with 12 bases left in between. CDR1 SGHTA and CDR2 FQGNSA come from the germline V gene. DNA for the CDR3: TGTGCCAGCAGCTTTGACCGCCGCGGTGGCTACACCTTC. Protein sequence: CASSFDRRGGYTF.

The chain joins TRBV19 to TRBJ2-7, with TRBD1 as a possible D gene (6 bases). Trimming stripped 3 bases from V and 2 bases from J, with 14 bases between. From germline, CDR1 is LNHDA and CDR2 SQIVND (reference sequence). The CDR3 has 15 amino acids. CDR3 sequence: CASSIRGDKAYEQYF. CDR3 in DNA: TGTGCCAGTAGTATTAGAGGGGACAAAGCCTACGAGCAGTACTTC.

This clone was detected once. The chain joins TRBV6-5 to TRBJ2-6; no clear D gene. Trimming took 5 bases from V and 0 from J, leaving 2 bases between them. This CDR3 has 13 amino acids. Germline V lookup: CDR1 MNHEY, CDR2 SVGAGI. DNA of the CDR3: TGTGCCAGCAGTCTCTCTGGGGCCAACGTCCTGACTTTC. Encoded protein: CASSLSGANVLTF.